These T cell receptor beta chains were read from a single sample in a study of cytomegalovirus exposure and HLA in healthy donors. Clones were sequenced by immunoSEQ multiplex PCR, and TCRdb holds only the in-frame ones, with some missing. Of 65,000 or so clones in the sample, about 94% were seen once. Material: PBMCs. These receptor sequences come from a man between 18 and 35 years old in good health and CMV-seropositive. CDR3s include the opening cysteine and the closing phenylalanine or tryptophan. A D gene is named only where the DNA matches it firmly. Not all rows give a size; the values are once, few, many and, for expanded clones, a class.

d_call,v_call,clone_size,j_call,cdr3_nt,cdr3_aa
-,TRBV20-1,-,TRBJ2-7,TGCAGTGCAAGGGGATTCTACGAGCAGTACTTC,CSARGFYEQYF
TRBD1,TRBV7-6,few,TRBJ1-5,TGTGCCAGCAGCTTGGGACAGGGGGCCCATCAGCCCCAGCATTTT,CASSLGQGAHQPQHF
-,TRBV6-5,many,TRBJ2-7,TGTGCCAGCACCGAAGACAGGTCCTACGAGCAGTACTTC,CASTEDRSYEQYF
TRBD2,TRBV4-3,once,TRBJ2-1,TGCGCCAGCAGCCCGTCATGGGCGGGGGGTTACAATGAGCAGTTCTTC,CASSPSWAGGYNEQFF
TRBD2,TRBV28,-,TRBJ2-7,TGTGCCAGCAGTTTAACTAGCGGGTTCTACGAGCAGTACTTC,CASSLTSGFYEQYF
-,TRBV2,-,TRBJ1-2,TGTGCCAGCAGTGAACAGGGTGCTAACTATGGCTACACCTTC,CASSEQGANYGYTF
TRBD1,TRBV28,-,TRBJ1-2,TGTGCCAGCAGTTCCGGCCTGGGACAGCAAAACTATGGCTACACCTTC,CASSSGLGQQNYGYTF
-,TRBV21-1,-,TRBJ2-3,TGTGCCAGCAGCAAAGAGGGCAGGGGGAGCACAGATACGCAGTATTTT,CASSKEGRGSTDTQYF
-,TRBV5-6,-,TRBJ1-5,TGTGCCAGCAGCTTGTTCGGGGGGATTGGCAATCAGCCCCAGCATTTT,CASSLFGGIGNQPQHF
TRBD1,TRBV10-1,few,TRBJ2-2,TGCGCCAGCAGCGAGCAGGGGGCCGGGGAGCTGTTTTTT,CASSEQGAGELFF
TRBD1,TRBV19,-,TRBJ2-7,TGTGCCAGTAGTATCCCGGGACAGAGCTACGAGCAGTACTTC,CASSIPGQSYEQYF
TRBD1,TRBV18,-,TRBJ2-7,TGTGCCAGCTCACCCCTAGAGACAGGGTTTCGCCACGAGCAGTACTTC,CASSPLETGFRHEQYF
TRBD1,TRBV4-1,-,TRBJ1-6,TGCGCCAGCAGCGTACCGGGACAGGGGAATTCACCCCTCCACTTT,CASSVPGQGNSPLHF
-,TRBV10-3,-,TRBJ2-7,TGTGCCATTCAAGGGGGTGCTGCCTCATACGAGCAGTACTTC,CAIQGGAASYEQYF
TRBD1,TRBV5-1,-,TRBJ1-2,TGCGCCAGCAGCCCGCGACAGGGGGATGGCTATGGCTACACCTTC,CASSPRQGDGYGYTF
-,TRBV14,-,TRBJ2-1,TGTGCCAGCAGCCAAGGTGGGAGAGGGAATGAGCAGTTCTTC,CASSQGGRGNEQFF
-,TRBV7-2,-,TRBJ1-1,TGTGCCAGCAGCTTAACCGGGTACACTGAAGCTTTCTTT,CASSLTGYTEAFF
TRBD1,TRBV7-7,-,TRBJ2-2,TGTGCCGTCACAGGGGCTGGGACCGGGGAGCTGTTTTTT,CAVTGAGTGELFF
TRBD1,TRBV28,-,TRBJ1-1,TGTGCCAGCGGCCGGGACAGGGGTGCTTTCTTT,CASGRDRGAFF
TRBD2,TRBV7-8,-,TRBJ2-7,TGTGCCAGCAGCTTAGGGCTAGCGGCCTACGAGCAGTACTTC,CASSLGLAAYEQYF
TRBD1,TRBV6-5,-,TRBJ1-2,TGTGCCAGCGCACAGGGGGTAACCGATGGCTACACCTTC,CASAQGVTDGYTF
-,TRBV29-1,-,TRBJ1-1,TGCAGCGTTGAAGATCATCATACTGGGAACACTGAAGCTTTCTTT,CSVEDHHTGNTEAFF
-,TRBV4-1,-,TRBJ1-1,TGCGCCAGCAGCCACCCAGGAAAAGAAATGAACACTGAAGCTTTCTTT,CASSHPGKEMNTEAFF
TRBD2,TRBV27,-,TRBJ2-7,TGTGCCAGCAGTTTATCTTGGCGGGAGGGCCGGTACGAGCAGTACTTC,CASSLSWREGRYEQYF
-,TRBV19,once,TRBJ1-5,TGTGCCAGCAGAAGGGGCGATCAGCCCCAGCATTTT,CASRRGDQPQHF
TRBD2,TRBV2,-,TRBJ2-2,TGTGCCAGCAGTGCAGTCACTAGCGGAACCGGGGAGCTGTTTTTT,CASSAVTSGTGELFF
-,TRBV9,-,TRBJ1-2,TGTGCCAGCAGCGTGGGCACCCGGGGGGCCTATGGCTACACCTTC,CASSVGTRGAYGYTF
TRBD2,TRBV5-6,-,TRBJ2-7,TGTGCCAGCAGCCCCGGGACTAGCGGGATGTACGAGCAGTACTTC,CASSPGTSGMYEQYF
TRBD1,TRBV12-5,-,TRBJ1-6,TGTGCTAGTGGATCGACAGGGTTGAGCTCCTATAATTCACCCCTCCACTTT,CASGSTGLSSYNSPLHF
TRBD2,TRBV6-4,once,TRBJ2-1,TGTGCCAGCAGTGACGGACTAGCGGGGGGGAATGAGCAGTTCTTC,CASSDGLAGGNEQFF
-,TRBV30,few,TRBJ2-5,TGTGCCTGGAGTCAAGGGGATGTTTTTGAGACCCAGTACTTC,CAWSQGDVFETQYF
-,TRBV7-2,-,TRBJ2-7,TGTGCCAGCAGCTTAGCGAAAGGGGACTACGAGCAGTACTTC,CASSLAKGDYEQYF
TRBD1,TRBV25-1,-,TRBJ2-3,TGTGCCAGCAGTGACAGTAAGGGGGCAAGCACAGATACGCAGTATTTT,CASSDSKGASTDTQYF
TRBD1,TRBV27,-,TRBJ1-1,TGTGCCAGCAGTTTTTCCAGGACAGGGCTACTGGGCCCCACTGAAGCTTTCTTT,CASSFSRTGLLGPTEAFF
TRBD1,TRBV19,-,TRBJ2-7,TGTGCCAGTAGTCAGACAGGGATCTCCTTAGAAGCCTACGAGCAGTACTTC,CASSQTGISLEAYEQYF
TRBD2,TRBV5-4,-,TRBJ2-7,TGTGCCAGCAGCCAATGGAAAGGGAGTAGCGGGAGGGCCTCCTACGAGCAGTACTTC,CASSQWKGSSGRASYEQYF
TRBD1,TRBV9,-,TRBJ1-2,TGTGCCAGCAGCACCCCGGACAGGGACCCTGGCTACACCTTC,CASSTPDRDPGYTF
TRBD1,TRBV7-2,-,TRBJ2-7,TGTGCCAGCAGCAAAACGGGACAGGGGGCCTACGAGCAGTACTTC,CASSKTGQGAYEQYF
TRBD2,TRBV9,-,TRBJ2-7,TGTGCCAGCAGCGTAGGTCCTACTAGCGGGGGGGCCTACGAGCAGTACTTC,CASSVGPTSGGAYEQYF
TRBD1,TRBV7-2,-,TRBJ1-2,TGTGCCAGCAGCGCCGGGACAGACTATGGCTACACCTTC,CASSAGTDYGYTF
-,TRBV19,-,TRBJ2-7,TGTGCCACCACCGCCCTAGGCGAGCAGTACTTC,CATTALGEQYF
TRBD1,TRBV7-9,-,TRBJ1-1,TGTGCCAGCAGCATACAGGGGGCGCCCACTGAAGCTTTCTTT,CASSIQGAPTEAFF
-,TRBV27,-,TRBJ1-6,TGTGCCAGCAGCCCTGGAGGCTCCTATAATTCACCCCTCCACTTT,CASSPGGSYNSPLHF
TRBD1,TRBV6-6,-,TRBJ1-5,TGTGCCAGCAGACGCGAGAGAGGGACAGATAATCAGCCCCAGCATTTT,CASRRERGTDNQPQHF
TRBD1,TRBV18,-,TRBJ1-1,TGTGCCAGCTCACCCAGGACAGGGGGCGAAGTAATGAACACTGAAGCTTTCTTT,CASSPRTGGEVMNTEAFF
TRBD1,TRBV4-1,-,TRBJ2-7,TGCGCCAGCAGCCAAGTTTGGTCACGGGACAGCTCCTACGAGCAGTACTTC,CASSQVWSRDSSYEQYF
TRBD1,TRBV7-9,-,TRBJ1-2,TGTGCCAGCAGCTCTCTAGGACAGGGCTTAGCTAACTATGGCTACACCTTC,CASSSLGQGLANYGYTF
TRBD1,TRBV6-6,-,TRBJ1-4,TGTGCCAGCAGTTACGAAGGACAGGGGAGTGAAAAACTGTTTTTT,CASSYEGQGSEKLFF
-,TRBV5-5,-,TRBJ2-7,TGTGCCAGCAGCCTGATGAGGTTTGGTTCCTACGAGCAGTACTTC,CASSLMRFGSYEQYF
TRBD2,TRBV10-3,-,TRBJ2-3,TGTGCCATCAGTGAGGGACTAGCGGGGATCACAGATACGCAGTATTTT,CAISEGLAGITDTQYF
TRBD1,TRBV6-1,few,TRBJ2-7,TGTGCCAGCAGTGGGACAGGGCCCGAGCAGTACTTC,CASSGTGPEQYF
-,TRBV6-5,-,TRBJ1-5,TGTGCCAGCAAGTTTCGGAGGGAATCCAATCAGCCCCAGCATTTT,CASKFRRESNQPQHF
-,TRBV30,-,TRBJ2-2,TGTGCCTGGAGCGTCCACTCGACCGGGGAGCTGTTTTTT,CAWSVHSTGELFF
TRBD2,TRBV7-8,-,TRBJ2-2,TGTGCCAGCAGCTTCCGTGTTCCGCGGGAGGGCCGCACCGGGGAGCTGTTTTTT,CASSFRVPREGRTGELFF
-,TRBV20-1,-,TRBJ1-2,TGCAGTGCTGGGGGGAGGGATGGCTACACCTTC,CSAGGRDGYTF